This T cell receptor (beta chain) was found in a study of OX40 agonist ivuxolimab in advanced cancers. Study background: Three patients showed partial responses: one hepatocellular carcinoma and two cutaneous melanoma cases.

Germline V gives CDR1 SNHLY, CDR2 FYNNEI. The CDR3 contains 18 residues. Trimming stripped 3 bases from V and 0 bases from J, with 18 bases between. The table lists this clone with a few counts. The antigen is unknown. Study-wide results and limits: Normalized T-cell clonal expansion was also low in a subset of nonresponders. The investigators did not determine what antigen specificity the expanded peripheral T cells had. In CD8+ T cells, expanded clones were on average more numerous than in CD4+.

Sequencing used immunoSEQ multiplex PCR; TCRdb keeps in-frame clones, though not all of them. The repertoire holds fewer than 80,000 clones, roughly 80% seen once, with 1.6% in the top ten. The input for sequencing was CD4+ or CD8+ T cells sorted from blood, taken in a trial of the OX40 agonist ivuxolimab. The TCR was taken from an adult with an advanced solid tumor such as melanoma, head and neck, liver or kidney cancer. The chain carries TRBV2 and TRBJ1-5; tentative D call: TRBD1 (5 bases). CDR3 nucleotide sequence: TGTGCCAGCAGTGACGATGGCAGGGTTTTTAGTAGCAATCAGCCCCAGCATTTT. This sequence encodes CASSDDGRVFSSNQPQHF. The entire variable domain, with the rest obtained from reference TRBV2 and TRBJ1-5, is as follows: EPEVTQTPSHQVTQMGQEVILRCVPISNHLYFYWYRQILGQKVEFLVSFYNNEISEKSEIFDDQFSVERPDGSNFTLKIRSTKLEDSAMYFCASSDDGRVFSSNQPQHFGDGTRLSIL.